This entry describes one T cell receptor (beta chain). Its antigen specificity is not known. Per-base qualities were not stored, and no clone one base away is much larger. CDR1 and CDR2 were assigned from the germline V gene (reference sequence) as LNHDA and SQIVND. Reading from cysteine to phenylalanine, the CDR3 counts 14 amino acids. Left in the record is the CDR3 DNA by itself, 42 bases read in frame from the first base. The V end loses 7 bases and the J end loses 0 bases, and a stretch of 10 bases separates them. The donors were healthy, HIV-negative adults with no recently reported acute infections or vaccinations. All donors were Caucasian adults living in Nashville, Tennessee, USA. CD4+ T cells were enriched by magnetic negative selection; naive cells were then positively selected on CD45RA, and the negative fraction formed the memory subset. Blood was obtained by leukapheresis, after which PBMCs were separated by Ficoll-Histopaque density gradient centrifugation and cryopreserved in liquid nitrogen vapor phase. Purity and quantity of every magnetically sorted T cell population were checked by analytical flow cytometry. From each sorted fraction, genomic DNA was isolated and quantified by UV absorbance on a Nanodrop 2000c.

The source of the sample is a study of shared clonotypes between healthy human individuals (dated by TCRdb to 2019 to 2021). In terms of the full investigation: The cohort comprised two women and a few men aged 18 to 49 years. For each donor, CD4 naive and CD4 memory were each run on three plates, CD8 naive on two plates, and CD8 memory on one plate. To estimate repertoire size and how much clonotypes are shared between individuals, the study performed deep sequencing of blood TCR repertoires from 4 to 6 healthy adults. To increase sequencing depth and limit assay-specific biases, different laboratories used diverse techniques to prepare libraries and sequence TCR repertoires. Per donor, leukapheresis produced somewhere between about 0.94 and 9 billion PBMCs. General conclusions and limits of the study: Naive subsets generally had larger estimated clonotype richness than memory subsets did. Sampling was limited to blood, and TCR repertoires in tissue likely differ from TCR repertoires in blood. Incomplete sequencing was indicated by rarefaction of sorted-subset datasets, despite the large sequencing depth. Pairwise subsampling indicated that sequencing depth was expected to affect the degree of clonotype sharing among donors. Compared with non-shared clonotypes, the clonotypes found in all four sorted-subset donors had higher generation probabilities. Because the study included a small number of donors, the genetic and exposure-history diversity represented was limited. When several donors were compared, the shared fraction of clonotypes was 5% to 6.5% for naive CD4, approximately 3.5% for naive CD8, 2% to 2.5% for memory CD4, and less than 0.5% for memory CD8.

Using the deep immunoSEQ assay, multiplex PCR amplified TCR CDR3 regions from genomic DNA. Extracted genomic DNA from each cell subset was distributed evenly across all wells of several immunoSEQ 96-well plates, and each plate was treated as a replicate. For sorted subsets, around 200 ng genomic DNA, equal to tens of thousands of T cell genomes, was loaded into each replicate PCR. Purified libraries were quantified with a Qubit 3.0 fluorometer, sized on a Bioanalyzer 2100, and re-quantified with the KAPA Library Quantification kit. Every immunoSEQ 96-well plate was sequenced on a separate single-read 150-cycle Illumina NextSeq 550 flow cell. The study's processing was this. Because the immunoSEQ output held only junctional sequences and lacked quality scores, the filtering could not match the filtering applied to full-length reads. To assign V/J genes and CDR3, sequences were annotated against IMGT germline references using PyIR, a Python wrapper for IgBLAST v1.9. Any read was removed if the V/J assignment was weak (E-value above 1e-6), the CDR3 was missing, or the read contained stop codons, out-of-frame junctions, or ambiguous translated residues. V3J clonotypes were defined by identical inferred V gene, J gene, and CDR3 amino acid sequence. The percentage overlap between two repertoires was calculated by dividing the number of shared unique clonotypes by the size of the smaller repertoire. Repertoire richness was assessed with RTK rarefaction, the Chao1 estimator, and Recon v2.1 estimates of unobserved clonotypes. OLGA was used to compute generation probabilities for all TCRbeta clonotypes that the gDNA method yielded from a few donors. TCRdb's version of the immuneACCESS table is confined to in-frame rearrangements and falls short of the full clone set. An unresolved V gene accounts for under half of the shortfall where checked; the remainder is of unknown origin. V, J and clone size were drawn from that table, and D and trimming were deduced from the DNA. Here the sample has 2 million to 2.5 million clones; 85% to 95% occur a single time. The leading ten clones occupy 0.37% of the sample.

Sequences were obtained from naive CD4+ T cells from PBMCs. The sample's cell subset or site, from its label and the paper: CD45RA+ positively selected. The chain is assembled from TRBV19 and TRBJ2-4, and possibly TRBD1, on 5 matching bases. This receptor was obtained from a young man in good health. Some clones in this sample may be carry-over from other donors' samples. At the DNA level, the sequence is TGTGCCAGTAAAGACAGCATAGCCAAAAACATTCAGTACTTC. The translation is CASKDSIAKNIQYF.